The next 3 T cell receptor beta chains were all read from a single sample in a study of OX40 agonist ivuxolimab in advanced cancers. Sequenced by immunoSEQ multiplex PCR; TCRdb stores in-frame clones only, minus some. The sample holds 8,000 to 9,500 clones, roughly 90% seen once. The specimen comprised CD4+ or CD8+ T cells sorted from blood, sampled in a trial of the OX40 agonist ivuxolimab. These receptors were obtained from an adult with an advanced solid tumor such as melanoma, head and neck, liver or kidney cancer.

J is TRBJ2-7 and V is TRBV4-2, with 9 bases matching TRBD2. Germline V gene sequence: CDR1 LGHNA, CDR2 YNFKEQ. The CDR3 spans 15 residues. V was pared by 5 bases and J by 7 bases, with 12 bases of the junction left unmatched. The CDR3 loop reads CASSFRGRAGGEQYF. CDR3 sequence (DNA): TGTGCCAGCAGCTTCCGCGGGAGGGCCGGTGGGGAGCAGTACTTC.

V is TRBV7-2 and J is TRBJ1-1; TRBD1 might be the D (6 bases). Trimming pared 5 bases from V and 3 bases from J, leaving 13 bases between. Germline loops: CDR1 SGHTA, CDR2 FQGNSA. The CDR3 is 14 amino acids. CDR3 protein: CASSERGSYTEAFF. In DNA, the CDR3 is TGTGCCAGCAGCGAAAGGGGGTCCTACACTGAAGCTTTCTTT.

The chain is built from TRBV6-4 and TRBJ1-2, with 8 bases matching TRBD1. CDR3 length: 14 residues. CDR1 and CDR2 (germline): MRHNA, SNTAGT. With V trimmed by 2 bases and J by 5 bases, 4 bases remained unmatched. The CDR3: CASSDMYRGYGYTF. Here the CDR3 DNA reads TGTGCCAGCAGTGACATGTACAGGGGGTATGGCTACACCTTC.